Listed below are T cell receptor beta chains from one sample, sequenced in a study of CD8 T cells in Susac syndrome. TCRdb reprocessed the immunoSEQ multiplex PCR reads with MiXCR, giving one entry per CDR3 protein. The data hold 180,000 or so distinct CDR3 sequences, with roughly 96% observed a single time. Sample: CD4+ T cells from PBMCs. These receptors were taken from a human donor with multiple sclerosis. Both conserved end residues are part of each CDR3. Fields, in order: D gene, clone size, CDR3 length, J gene, V gene, CDR3 DNA, CDR3 protein. The D gene is left open where the match is weak. Clone size, where shown, is once, few, many, or a class for clones that have expanded.

>TRBD1|-|15|TRBJ1-1|TRBV30
TGTGCCTGGAGTGCGTCCGGGACAGAAAACACTGAAGCTTTCTTT
CAWSASGTENTEAFF
>TRBD2|-|14|TRBJ2-1|TRBV2
TGTGCCAGCATTTACCGGGAGGGCAACAATGAGCAGTTCTTC
CASIYREGNNEQFF
>-|-|15|TRBJ1-1|TRBV7-3
TGTGCCAGCAGCTTATCTCCAGGGATGAACACTGAAGCTTTCTTT
CASSLSPGMNTEAFF
>-|-|13|TRBJ2-7|TRBV29-1
TGCAGCGTTGGATCTCCCAGGGGCCACGAGCAGTACTTC
CSVGSPRGHEQYF
>-|-|15|TRBJ2-6|TRBV5-6
TGTGCCAGCAGCTTATATCTGGGGATCCCCAACGTCCTGACTTTC
CASSLYLGIPNVLTF
>-|-|13|TRBJ2-3|TRBV7-2
TGTGCCAGCAGCCCTAATAGTAGAGATACGCAGTATTTT
CASSPNSRDTQYF
>TRBD2|-|15|TRBJ2-3|TRBV6-6
TGTGCCAGCAGTTACTCGACTAGCAGGATAGATACGCAGTATTTT
CASSYSTSRIDTQYF
>-|-|14|TRBJ2-5|TRBV7-2
TGTGCCAGCACCACGCAACGCGGACAAGAGACCCAGTACTTC
CASTTQRGQETQYF
>-|-|15|TRBJ1-1|TRBV7-3
TGTGCCAGCAGCTCCCCCGGATGGCCAATCACTGAAGCTTTCTTT
CASSSPGWPITEAFF
>-|-|14|TRBJ1-1|TRBV3-1
TGTGCCAGCAGCCAAGAAGGGGTGAGGGGGAAAGCTTTCTTT
CASSQEGVRGKAFF
>TRBD2|-|14|TRBJ2-1|TRBV30
TGTGCCTGGAGAGGTCTAGCGGGAAACAATGAGCAGTTCTTC
CAWRGLAGNNEQFF
>-|once|17|TRBJ2-6|TRBV3-1
TGTGCCAGCAGCCAAGTCCCACAGCTCTCTGGGGCCAACGTCCTGACTTTC
CASSQVPQLSGANVLTF
>-|-|13|TRBJ1-2|TRBV12-3/TRBV12-4
TGTGCCAGCAGCCCCACGAGGGGGGATGGCTACACCTTC
CASSPTRGDGYTF
>-|-|14|TRBJ1-1|TRBV20-1
TGCAGTGCTCCCTGGGGGAGGGTGAACACTGAAGCTTTCTTT
CSAPWGRVNTEAFF
>-|-|14|TRBJ2-5|TRBV20-1
TGCAGTGCTAGAGTTGAATTGGGCCAAGAGACCCAGTACTTC
CSARVELGQETQYF
>-|-|11|TRBJ2-2|TRBV30
TGTGCCTGGAGTGGACCCGGGGAGCTGTTTTTT
CAWSGPGELFF
>-|-|11|TRBJ1-1|TRBV29-1
TGCAGCGTTGGACAGGCCATCGAAGCTTTCTTT
CSVGQAIEAFF
>-|-|13|TRBJ2-5|TRBV20-1
TGCAGTGCTAGAGCCCCAGGCGAGGAGACCCAGTACTTC
CSARAPGEETQYF
>-|-|12|TRBJ2-2|TRBV7-9
TGTGCCAGCAGCTCTAGCACCGGGGAGCTGTTTTTT
CASSSSTGELFF
>-|-|13|TRBJ1-1|TRBV12-3/TRBV12-4
TGTGCCAGCTCGGGCAGCGGTAGGGATGAAGCTTTCTTT
CASSGSGRDEAFF
>-|once|13|TRBJ1-5|TRBV20-1
TGCAGTGCTCCCGGGAGGCCCAATCAGCCCCAGCATTTT
CSAPGRPNQPQHF
>-|-|12|TRBJ2-3|TRBV30
TGTGCCTGGAGTCCCGGGGTAGATACGCAGTATTTT
CAWSPGVDTQYF
>TRBD1|-|14|TRBJ1-2|TRBV5-4
TGTGCCAGCAGCTTGGGACAGGGGGAATATGGCTACACCTTC
CASSLGQGEYGYTF
>TRBD1|-|16|TRBJ1-5|TRBV7-9
TGTGCCAGCAGCGCCCTTGGGCAGGGGGCAAATCAGCCCCAGCATTTT
CASSALGQGANQPQHF